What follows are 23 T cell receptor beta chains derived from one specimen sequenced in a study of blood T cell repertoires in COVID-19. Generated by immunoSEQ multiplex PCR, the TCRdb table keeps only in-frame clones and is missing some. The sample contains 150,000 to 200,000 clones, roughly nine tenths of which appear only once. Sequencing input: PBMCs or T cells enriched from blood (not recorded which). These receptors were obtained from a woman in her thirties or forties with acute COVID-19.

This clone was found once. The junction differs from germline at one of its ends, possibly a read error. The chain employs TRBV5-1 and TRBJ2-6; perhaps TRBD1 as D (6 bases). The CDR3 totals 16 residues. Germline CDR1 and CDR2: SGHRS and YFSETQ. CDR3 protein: CASSSGVLTGANVLTF. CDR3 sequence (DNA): TGCGCCAGCAGCTCAGGGGTACTAACTGGGGCCAATGTCCTGACTTTC.

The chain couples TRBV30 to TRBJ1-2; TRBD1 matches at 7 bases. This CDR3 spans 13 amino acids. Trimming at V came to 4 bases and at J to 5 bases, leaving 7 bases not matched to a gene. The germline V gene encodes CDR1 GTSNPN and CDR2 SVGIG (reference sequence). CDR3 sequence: CAWKGAGEYGYTF. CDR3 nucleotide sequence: TGTGCCTGGAAGGGGGCAGGGGAATATGGCTACACCTTC.

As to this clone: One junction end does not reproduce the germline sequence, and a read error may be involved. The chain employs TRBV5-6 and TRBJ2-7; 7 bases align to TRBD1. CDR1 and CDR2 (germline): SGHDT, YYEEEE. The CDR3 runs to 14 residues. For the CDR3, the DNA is TGTGCCAGCAGATTGGGACAGAACTACGCCGAGCAGTACTTC. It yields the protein CASRLGQNYAEQYF.

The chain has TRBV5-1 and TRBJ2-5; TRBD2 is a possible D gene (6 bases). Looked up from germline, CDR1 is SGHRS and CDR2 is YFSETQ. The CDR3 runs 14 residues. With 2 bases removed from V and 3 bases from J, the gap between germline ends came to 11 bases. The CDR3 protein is CASSLRTGEETQYF. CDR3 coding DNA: TGCGCCAGCAGCTTAAGGACGGGGGAAGAGACCCAGTACTTC.

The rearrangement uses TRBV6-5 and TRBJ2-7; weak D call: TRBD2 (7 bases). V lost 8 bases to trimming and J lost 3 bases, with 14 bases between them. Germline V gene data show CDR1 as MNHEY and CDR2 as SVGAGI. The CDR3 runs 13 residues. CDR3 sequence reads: CASFGGQGYEQYF. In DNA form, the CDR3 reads TGTGCCAGCTTCGGGGGGCAGGGCTACGAGCAGTACTTC.

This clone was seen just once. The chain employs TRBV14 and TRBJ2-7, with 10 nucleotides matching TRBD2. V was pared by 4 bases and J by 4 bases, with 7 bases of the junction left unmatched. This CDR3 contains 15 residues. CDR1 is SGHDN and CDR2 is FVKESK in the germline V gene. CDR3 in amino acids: CASSLGASGSYEQYF. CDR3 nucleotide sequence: TGTGCCAGCAGCCTCGGGGCTAGCGGGAGTTACGAGCAGTACTTC.

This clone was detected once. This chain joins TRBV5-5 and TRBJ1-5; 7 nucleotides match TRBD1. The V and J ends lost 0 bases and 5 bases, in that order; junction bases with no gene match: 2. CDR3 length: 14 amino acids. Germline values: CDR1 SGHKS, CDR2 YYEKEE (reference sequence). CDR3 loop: CASSLETGHQPQHF. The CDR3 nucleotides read TGTGCCAGCAGCTTGGAGACAGGGCATCAGCCCCAGCATTTT.

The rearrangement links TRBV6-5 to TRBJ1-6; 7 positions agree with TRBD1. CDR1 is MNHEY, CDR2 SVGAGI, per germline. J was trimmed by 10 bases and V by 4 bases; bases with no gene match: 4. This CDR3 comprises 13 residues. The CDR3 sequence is CASSLRTGSPLHF. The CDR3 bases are TGTGCCAGCAGTTTACGGACAGGCTCACCCCTCCACTTT.

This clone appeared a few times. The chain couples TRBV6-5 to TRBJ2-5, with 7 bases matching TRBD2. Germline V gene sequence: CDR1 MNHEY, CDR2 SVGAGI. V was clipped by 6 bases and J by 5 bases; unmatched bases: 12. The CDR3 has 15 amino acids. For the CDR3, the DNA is TGTGCCAGCAGCTCTAGGGCGGGGGAAGGGGAGACCCAGTACTTC. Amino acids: CASSSRAGEGETQYF.

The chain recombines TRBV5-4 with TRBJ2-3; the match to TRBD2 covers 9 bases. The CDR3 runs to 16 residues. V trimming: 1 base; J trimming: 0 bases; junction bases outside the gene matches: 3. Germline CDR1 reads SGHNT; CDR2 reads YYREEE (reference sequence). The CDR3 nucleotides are TGTGCCAGCAGCTTGAAGACTAGCGGTAGCACAGATACGCAGTATTTT. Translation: CASSLKTSGSTDTQYF.

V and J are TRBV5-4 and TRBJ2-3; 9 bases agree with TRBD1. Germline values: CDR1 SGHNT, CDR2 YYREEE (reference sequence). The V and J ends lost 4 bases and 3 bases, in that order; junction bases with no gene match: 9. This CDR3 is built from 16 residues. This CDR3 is CASSTTGGEVTDTQYF. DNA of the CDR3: TGTGCCAGCAGCACCACAGGGGGCGAGGTTACAGATACGCAGTATTTT.

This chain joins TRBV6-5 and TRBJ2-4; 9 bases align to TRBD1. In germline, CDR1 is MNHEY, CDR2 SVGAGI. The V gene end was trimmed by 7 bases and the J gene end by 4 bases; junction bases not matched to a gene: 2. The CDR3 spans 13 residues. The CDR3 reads CASTGTGKNIQYF. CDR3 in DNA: TGTGCCAGCACCGGGACAGGGAAAAACATTCAGTACTTC.

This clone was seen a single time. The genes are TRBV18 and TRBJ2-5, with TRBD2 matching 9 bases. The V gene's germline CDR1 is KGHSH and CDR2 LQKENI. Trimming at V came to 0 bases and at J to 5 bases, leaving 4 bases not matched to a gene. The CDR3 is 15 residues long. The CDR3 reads CASSPPLSGSETQYF. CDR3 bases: TGTGCCAGCTCACCACCTCTTAGCGGGAGTGAGACCCAGTACTTC. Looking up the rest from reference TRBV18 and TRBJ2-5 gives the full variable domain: NAGVMQNPRHLVRRRGQEARLRCSPMKGHSHVYWYRQLPEEGLKFMVYLQKENIIDESGMPKERFSAEFPKEGPSILRIQQVVRGDSAAYFCASSPPLSGSETQYFGPGTRLLVL.

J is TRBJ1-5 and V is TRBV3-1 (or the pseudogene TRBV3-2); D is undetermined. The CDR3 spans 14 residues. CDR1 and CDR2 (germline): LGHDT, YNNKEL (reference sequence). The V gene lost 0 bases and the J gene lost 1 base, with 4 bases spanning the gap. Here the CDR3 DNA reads TGTGCCAGCAGCCAAGAGGCCAGCAATCAGCCCCAGCATTTT. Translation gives CASSQEASNQPQHF.

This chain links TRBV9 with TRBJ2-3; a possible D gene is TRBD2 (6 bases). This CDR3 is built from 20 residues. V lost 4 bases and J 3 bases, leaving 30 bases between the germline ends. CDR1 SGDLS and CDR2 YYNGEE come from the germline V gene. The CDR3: CASSFHPGLDRTQKTDTQYF. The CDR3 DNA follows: TGTGCCAGCAGCTTCCACCCGGGACTCGACAGAACCCAAAAAACAGATACGCAGTATTTT.

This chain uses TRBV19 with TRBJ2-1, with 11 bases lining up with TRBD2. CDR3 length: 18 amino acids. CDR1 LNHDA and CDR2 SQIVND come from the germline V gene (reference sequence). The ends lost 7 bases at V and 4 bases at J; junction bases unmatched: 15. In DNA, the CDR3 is TGTGCCAGTAATTCTTTGTCTAGCGGGGGGCAAGCGTACAATGAGCAGTTCTTC. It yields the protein CASNSLSSGGQAYNEQFF.

The DNA of the CDR3 is TGTGCCAGCAGCCCGCGGTGGGACAGGGGGAAATACGAGCAGTACTTC. Encoded protein: CASSPRWDRGKYEQYF. This chain joins TRBV14 and TRBJ2-7; 11 bases agree with TRBD1. CDR1 and CDR2 from the germline V gene are SGHDN and FVKESK. The trim removed 4 bases at V and 4 bases at J, leaving 9 bases unmatched. The CDR3 consists of 16 residues.

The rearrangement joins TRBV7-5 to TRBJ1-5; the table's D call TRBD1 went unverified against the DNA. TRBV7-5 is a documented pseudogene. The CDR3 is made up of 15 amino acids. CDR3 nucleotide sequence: TGTGTCAGAAGCCATATATCAGGGGGCCGACAGCCCCAGCATTTT. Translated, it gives CVRSHISGGRQPQHF.

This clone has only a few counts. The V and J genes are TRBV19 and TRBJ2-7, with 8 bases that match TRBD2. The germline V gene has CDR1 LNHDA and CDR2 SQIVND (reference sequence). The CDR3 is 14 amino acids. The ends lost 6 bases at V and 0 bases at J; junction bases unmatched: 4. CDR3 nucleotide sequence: TGTGCCAGTAGACCGGGACTAGACTCCTACGAGCAGTACTTC. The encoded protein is CASRPGLDSYEQYF. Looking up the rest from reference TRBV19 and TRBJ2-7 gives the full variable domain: DGGITQSPKYLFRKEGQNVTLSCEQNLNHDAMYWYRQDPGQGLRLIYYSQIVNDFQKGDIAEGYSVSREKKESFPLTVTSAQKNPTAFYLCASRPGLDSYEQYFGPGTRLTVT.

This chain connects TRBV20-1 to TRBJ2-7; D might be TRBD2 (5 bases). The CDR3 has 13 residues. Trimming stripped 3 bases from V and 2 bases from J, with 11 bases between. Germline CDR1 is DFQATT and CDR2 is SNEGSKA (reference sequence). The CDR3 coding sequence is TGCAGTGCTAGTGGGAGCCCGACCTACGAGCAGTACTTC. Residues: CSASGSPTYEQYF.

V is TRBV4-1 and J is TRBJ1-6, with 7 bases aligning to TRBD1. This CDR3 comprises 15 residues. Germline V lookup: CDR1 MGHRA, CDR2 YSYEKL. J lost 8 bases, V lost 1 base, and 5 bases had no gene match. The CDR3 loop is CASSQGQGVYSPLHF. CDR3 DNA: TGCGCCAGCAGCCAAGGGCAGGGGGTTTATTCACCCCTCCACTTT.

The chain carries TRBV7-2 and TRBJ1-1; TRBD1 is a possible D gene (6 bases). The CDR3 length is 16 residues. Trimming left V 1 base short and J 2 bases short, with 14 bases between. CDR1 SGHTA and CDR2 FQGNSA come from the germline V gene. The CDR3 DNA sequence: TGTGCCAGCAGCTTAGTAGGGGCAGGGGCAAACACTGAAGCTTTCTTT. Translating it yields CASSLVGAGANTEAFF.

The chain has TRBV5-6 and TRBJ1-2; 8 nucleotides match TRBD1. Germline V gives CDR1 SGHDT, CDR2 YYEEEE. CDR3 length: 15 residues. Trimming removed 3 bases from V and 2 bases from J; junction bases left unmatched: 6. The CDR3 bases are TGTGCCAGCAGCTCGGGGACAGGATCGAACTATGGCTACACCTTC. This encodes CASSSGTGSNYGYTF.